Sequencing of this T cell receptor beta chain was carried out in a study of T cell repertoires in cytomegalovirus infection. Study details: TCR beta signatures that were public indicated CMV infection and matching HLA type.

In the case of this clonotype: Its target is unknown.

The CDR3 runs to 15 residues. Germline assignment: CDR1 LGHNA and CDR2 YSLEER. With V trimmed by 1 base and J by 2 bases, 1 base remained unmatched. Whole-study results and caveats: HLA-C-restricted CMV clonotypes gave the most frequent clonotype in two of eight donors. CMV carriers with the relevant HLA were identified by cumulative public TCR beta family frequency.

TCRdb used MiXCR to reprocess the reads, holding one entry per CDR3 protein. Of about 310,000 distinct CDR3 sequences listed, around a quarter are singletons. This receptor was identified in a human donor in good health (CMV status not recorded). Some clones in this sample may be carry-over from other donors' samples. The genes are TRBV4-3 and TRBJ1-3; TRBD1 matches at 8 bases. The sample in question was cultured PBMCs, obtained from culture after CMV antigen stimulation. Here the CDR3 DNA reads TGCGCCAGCAGCCAAGGACAGGGGACTGGAAACACCATATATTTT. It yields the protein CASSQGQGTGNTIYF.